These 9 T cell receptor beta chains share one sample of origin, sequenced in a study of T cells in Graves' hyperthyroidism and ophthalmopathy. Amplification yielded TCR beta CDR3 regions, with RNA transcripts as the source. A set of HTBI primers served as the primers for a first-round RT-PCR of the TCR CDR3. TCRdb ran MiXCR on the multiplex PCR reads and lists one entry per CDR3 protein. The top ten clones hold about 9% of a sample with over 700,000 distinct CDR3 sequences, 38% of them seen once. Sequences were obtained from blood. These receptor sequences come from a man aged 18 to 35 with Graves' hyperthyroidism.

This clonotype was seen many times. The chain carries TRBV19 and TRBJ1-6; a possible D gene is TRBD1 (5 bases). Germline V gene data show CDR1 as LNHDA and CDR2 as SQIVND (reference sequence). Trimming stripped 2 bases from V and 8 bases from J, with 16 bases between. The CDR3 runs to 16 residues. DNA for the CDR3: TGTGCCAGTAGTATACGTCGCACCAAAGGGGATTCACCCCTCCACTTT. It specifies CASSIRRTKGDSPLHF.

The gene calls are TRBV29-1 and TRBJ1-1, with D tentatively TRBD1 (6 bases). Germline CDR1 and CDR2: SQVTM and ANQGSEA. Between the trimmed V and J ends, which lost 7 bases and 4 bases, there was a span of 16 bases. The CDR3 runs 13 residues. The CDR3 protein is CSGGEGGGTEAFF. DNA of the CDR3: TGCAGCGGAGGGGAAGGAGGGGGCACTGAAGCTTTCTTT. The variable domain in full, completed from reference TRBV29-1 and TRBJ1-1, reads SAVISQKPSRDICQRGTSLTIQCQVDSQVTMMFWYRQQPGQSLTLIATANQGSEATYESGFVIDKFPISRPNLTFSTLTVSNMSPEDSSIYLCSGGEGGGTEAFFGQGTRLTVV.

The sample holds a few counts of this clonotype. V gene TRBV2 combines with J gene TRBJ2-2, with D perhaps matching TRBD2 (6 bases). The V gene lost 3 bases and the J gene lost 4 bases, with 21 bases spanning the gap. Per germline, CDR1 SNHLY and CDR2 FYNNEI. CDR3 length: 18 residues. The CDR3 loop reads CASSDTVMRLVSTGELFF. The DNA of the CDR3 is TGTGCCAGCAGTGACACGGTAATGAGACTAGTTAGCACCGGGGAGCTGTTTTTT.

Ten or more counts support this clonotype. V and J are TRBV15 and TRBJ1-1, with TRBD1 as a possible D gene (5 bases). Between the trimmed V and J ends, which lost 8 bases and 4 bases, there was a span of 14 bases. CDR1 and CDR2 from the germline V gene are LNHNV and YYDKDF (reference sequence). The CDR3 runs to 13 residues. The CDR3 nucleotides read TGTGCCACCCGGGAGCCAGGGTCCACTGAAGCTTTCTTT. It codes for CATREPGSTEAFF.

V and J are TRBV29-1 and TRBJ2-7; D is possibly TRBD2 (6 bases). Trimming stripped 7 bases from V and 7 bases from J, with 17 bases between. The CDR3 spans 12 residues. Germline V gene lookup returns CDR1 SQVTM and CDR2 ANQGSEA. DNA of the CDR3: TGCAGCGCCCGACGGGGGTGGGAGGAGCAGTACTTC. It translates to CSARRGWEEQYF.

This clonotype was recorded at least ten times. The rearrangement links TRBV29-1 to TRBJ1-1; a possible D gene is TRBD1 (6 bases). The CDR3 consists of 13 residues. Trimming took 8 bases from V and 0 from J, leaving 13 bases between them. In germline, CDR1 is SQVTM, CDR2 ANQGSEA. Here the CDR3 reads CSTLGGLNTEAFF. The CDR3, as DNA: TGCAGCACTTTAGGGGGGCTGAACACTGAAGCTTTCTTT.

The rearrangement uses TRBV5-1 and TRBJ2-7, with 8 bases that match TRBD1. The J call could be wrong; TRBJ2-1 is a better fit for the DNA end. CDR1 and CDR2 from the germline V gene are SGHRS and YFSETQ. The CDR3 length is 15 residues. The CDR3 sequence is CASSLPGTGDNEQFF. CDR3 DNA: TGCGCCAGCAGCCTTCCCGGGACAGGCGACAATGAGCAGTTCTTC.

The J gene is TRBJ1-6, the V gene TRBV10-3, with D possibly matching TRBD1 (5 bases). This CDR3 is built from 14 residues. From germline, CDR1 is ENHRY and CDR2 SYGVKD. V gave up 9 bases and J gave up 9 bases, with 18 bases separating them. This chain's CDR3 is CAMGRSLGSSPLHF. CDR3 in DNA: TGTGCCATGGGACGGTCCCTGGGATCTTCACCCCTCCACTTT.

The CDR3 region has the DNA TGTGCCATCAGTGAGGATTCCTACAATGAGCAGTTCTTC. It translates to CAISEDSYNEQFF. The genes are TRBV10-3 and TRBJ2-1; D gene uncertain. CDR1 and CDR2 from the germline V gene are ENHRY and SYGVKD. The V and J ends lost 2 bases and 1 base respectively, with 3 bases between them. The CDR3 extends over 13 amino acids.